Listed below are T cell receptor beta chains from one sample, sequenced in a study of cytomegalovirus exposure and HLA in healthy donors. Using immunoSEQ multiplex PCR, the repertoire was profiled, and TCRdb retains in-frame clones only, with some absent. Counted here are over 150,000 clones, 78% occurring once; the ten biggest clones make up over 2.5%. The sample was PBMCs. The receptors shown here come from a woman aged 50 to 65 in good health and CMV-seropositive. CDR3s include the opening cysteine and the closing phenylalanine or tryptophan. The D gene is left open where the match is weak. Expanded clones get a size class; other rows say once, few or many, or leave the size out.

J: TRBJ2-6; V: TRBV27; D: TRBD1; size: NA; DNA: TGTGCCAGCAGTTCCATCAGGGGGCATCCAACCCTCTCTGGGGCCAACGGCCTGACTTTC; CDR3: CASSSIRGHPTLSGANGLTF
J: TRBJ1-5; V: TRBV2; D: NA; size: NA; DNA: TGTGCCAGCAGTGACCGGAGAAACAATCAGCCCCAGCATTTT; CDR3: CASSDRRNNQPQHF
J: TRBJ1-4; V: TRBV28; D: TRBD1; size: NA; DNA: TGTGCCAGCAGTTCGACAGGGGTGGGTGAAAAACTGTTTTTT; CDR3: CASSSTGVGEKLFF
J: TRBJ1-4; V: TRBV4-1; D: TRBD1; size: few; DNA: TGCGCCAGCAGCCATACCGGGACAGAAGGCCAAAAACTGTTTTTT; CDR3: CASSHTGTEGQKLFF
J: TRBJ1-2; V: TRBV11-2; D: TRBD1; size: NA; DNA: TGTGCCAGCACTATAAACCGGGACAGACTCTATGGCTACACCTTC; CDR3: CASTINRDRLYGYTF
J: TRBJ2-3; V: TRBV7-2; D: NA; size: NA; DNA: TGTGCCAGCAGCTCCCAACCTAGCGTCGGAGATACGCAGTATTTT; CDR3: CASSSQPSVGDTQYF
J: TRBJ2-1; V: TRBV5-8; D: TRBD2; size: NA; DNA: TGTGCCAGCAGCTTTTATCTGGGACTAGCGGGAAACAATGAGCAGTTCTTC; CDR3: CASSFYLGLAGNNEQFF
J: TRBJ2-4; V: TRBV6-1; D: TRBD1; size: NA; DNA: TGTGCCAGCAGAAAACAGGGGTCCGCCAAAAACATTCAGTACTTC; CDR3: CASRKQGSAKNIQYF
J: TRBJ2-7; V: TRBV29-1; D: TRBD1; size: NA; DNA: TGCAGCGTTGAAGATGCCGCAGGGGGCGAATACGAGCAGTACTTC; CDR3: CSVEDAAGGEYEQYF
J: TRBJ1-5; V: TRBV18; D: TRBD1; size: NA; DNA: TGTGCCAGCTCACCTAGTGGGACAGGCAATCAGCCCCAGCATTTT; CDR3: CASSPSGTGNQPQHF
J: TRBJ2-1; V: TRBV27; D: TRBD2; size: once; DNA: TGTGCCAGCAGTAGACTAGCGGGTAACGAGCAGTTCTTC; CDR3: CASSRLAGNEQFF
J: TRBJ1-1; V: TRBV6-5; D: NA; size: NA; DNA: TGTGCCAGCAGTTACTCACCAGGGTCTGGGAACACTGAAGCTTTCTTT; CDR3: CASSYSPGSGNTEAFF
J: TRBJ2-7; V: TRBV28; D: NA; size: NA; DNA: TGTGCCAGCACATCTGGGGGGACTGGACTCTACGAGCAGTACTTC; CDR3: CASTSGGTGLYEQYF
J: TRBJ2-7; V: TRBV9; D: NA; size: NA; DNA: TGTGCCAGCAGCGTGGGAGTGGGACTCAATTCCTACGAGCAGTACTTC; CDR3: CASSVGVGLNSYEQYF
J: TRBJ2-7; V: TRBV19; D: TRBD2; size: NA; DNA: TGTGCCAGTAGTCCACAAGGGAGGCTAGCGGGAAGCTCCTACGAGCAGTACTTC; CDR3: CASSPQGRLAGSSYEQYF
J: TRBJ2-7; V: TRBV28; D: TRBD1; size: few; DNA: TGTGCCAGCAGTTTATCCAGGGGGCGAATGGACGAGCAGTACTTC; CDR3: CASSLSRGRMDEQYF
J: TRBJ1-1; V: TRBV7-8; D: NA; size: NA; DNA: TGTGCCAGCAGCCAATCCCCAGGCCCCCTAGGGGACACTGAGGCTTTCTTT; CDR3: CASSQSPGPLGDTEAFF
J: TRBJ1-5; V: TRBV6-5; D: NA; size: NA; DNA: TGTGCCAGCAAAGACAGGAATCAAGACAATCAGCCCCAGCATTTT; CDR3: CASKDRNQDNQPQHF
J: TRBJ2-1; V: TRBV25-1; D: NA; size: NA; DNA: TGTGCCAGCAGTGGCCTCTCACTAGGCTCTAATGAGCAGTTCTTC; CDR3: CASSGLSLGSNEQFF
J: TRBJ2-1; V: TRBV28; D: TRBD2; size: few; DNA: TGTGCCAGCAGTTTAAATCTAGCGGGAGTCGATGAGCAGTTCTTC; CDR3: CASSLNLAGVDEQFF
J: TRBJ2-3; V: TRBV7-3; D: TRBD2; size: NA; DNA: TGTGCCAGCAGCTCTAGGACTAGCGGGAACGTGGATACGCAGTATTTT; CDR3: CASSSRTSGNVDTQYF
J: TRBJ2-2; V: TRBV28; D: TRBD1; size: NA; DNA: TGTGCCAGCAGCCCCGCGGGACAGGGGGCATTTAGTTTTACCGGGGAGCTGTTTTTT; CDR3: CASSPAGQGAFSFTGELFF
J: TRBJ1-6; V: TRBV9; D: NA; size: NA; DNA: TGTGCCAGCAGCGCGGGGAGCTCCTATAATTCACCCCTCCACTTT; CDR3: CASSAGSSYNSPLHF